This T cell receptor beta chain was found in a study of early T cells in non-severe SARS-CoV-2 infection. V was pared by 6 bases and J by 6 bases, with 14 bases between. The length of the CDR3 is 12 residues. Germline values: CDR1 SQVTM, CDR2 ANQGSEA. Molecules of cDNA were individually given unique molecular identifiers that were attached to them. TCRdb recomputed calls from the 5' RACE reads with MiXCR, one row per CDR3 protein. This table has fewer than 40,000 distinct CDR3 sequences, around 6.6% appearing once. This clonotype was seen repeatedly, ten times or more. The J gene is TRBJ1-2, the V gene TRBV29-1; unclear D gene. This TCR was sampled from an adult who was a healthcare worker with PCR-confirmed SARS-CoV-2 infection or an uninfected control (not recorded which). The specimen was whole blood. DNA of the CDR3: TGCAGCGTCCGGACGGGTACTGATGGCTACACCTTC. Amino acids: CSVRTGTDGYTF.